Sequencing of this T cell receptor beta chain was carried out in a study of T-cell reconstitution after alpha-beta-depleted transplantation in children. General study results and limits: TCRbeta diversity was high at day 60 in some patients (a result of surviving recipient T cells and thymic progenitors). As was reported, about two months after transplant, alpha-beta T cells came from several hundred expanded graft clones. From newly produced T cells came most of the T-cell counts and diversity one year after transplant.

A few counts support this clonotype. The antigen remains undetermined. This sample's TCRbeta library carried unique molecular identifier barcodes. TCRdb re-derived calls from the PCR reads in MiXCR, one entry per CDR3 protein. The sample gives approximately 1,000,000 distinct CDR3 sequences, about 29% of which show up once; over 25% is in the top ten. This CDR3 has 14 residues. The germline gives CDR1 SGHRS, CDR2 YFSETQ. V dropped 4 bases and J dropped 14; count of bases not matched to a gene: 10. The TCR comes from a boy younger than two who had a stem cell transplant for SCID, so the T cells may come from the graft donor. The gene calls are TRBV5-1 and TRBJ1-6; 9 bases fit TRBD1. The source was PBMCs, mostly from graft donor cells, collected 360 days after TCRalphabeta/CD19-depleted stem cell transplant. The CDR3 sequence: CASSPGTGSSTLHF. The CDR3 DNA reads TGCGCCAGCAGCCCGGGGACAGGGAGCTCGACCCTCCACTTT.